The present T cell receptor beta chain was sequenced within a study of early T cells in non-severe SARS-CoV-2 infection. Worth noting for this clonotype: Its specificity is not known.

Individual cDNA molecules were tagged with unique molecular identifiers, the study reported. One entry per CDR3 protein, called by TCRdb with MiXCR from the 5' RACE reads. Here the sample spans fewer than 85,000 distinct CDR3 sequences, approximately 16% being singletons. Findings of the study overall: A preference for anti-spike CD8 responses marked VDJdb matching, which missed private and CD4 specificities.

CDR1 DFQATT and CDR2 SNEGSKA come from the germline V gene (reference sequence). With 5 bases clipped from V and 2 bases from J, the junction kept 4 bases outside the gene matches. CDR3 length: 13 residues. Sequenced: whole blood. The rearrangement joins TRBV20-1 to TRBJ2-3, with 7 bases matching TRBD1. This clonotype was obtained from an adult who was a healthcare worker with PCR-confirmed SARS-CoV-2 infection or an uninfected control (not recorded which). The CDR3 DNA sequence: TGCAGTGCTCGAGGACAGGTCACAGATACGCAGTATTTT. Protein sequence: CSARGQVTDTQYF.